One T cell receptor (beta chain) is described in this entry. Its antigen is as yet unknown. It was with a sample-barcoded 5' primer and a J-beta primer mix that a second PCR of roughly 7 to 12 cycles was run. MiXCR was run by TCRdb on the 5' RACE reads, yielding one entry per CDR3 protein. The data show roughly 1,500,000 distinct CDR3 sequences, around 39% seen once. The sample is drawn from a study of blood T cells in healthy people across ages. Study conclusions and caveats: Naive CD4+ cells and diversity were both higher in long-lived donors than in aged donors.

Isolated PBMCs totaled at least 7 million in each sample. From germline, CDR1 is MNHEY and CDR2 SMNVEV (reference sequence). The ends were cut back, 6 bases at V and 6 bases at J, with 8 bases in the middle. This CDR3 spans 11 amino acids. The sequence derives from a woman under 30 in good health. The chain joins TRBV27 to TRBJ1-2; TRBD1 is a possible D gene (6 bases). Sample: blood. The CDR3 here is CASRGQHGYTF. DNA of the CDR3: TGTGCCAGCAGAGGACAGCATGGCTACACCTTC.